This TCR beta chain was sequenced during a study of PD-L1 blockade in urothelial cancer. Trimming removed 5 bases at V and 3 bases at J, with 5 bases between. Germline loops: CDR1 LNHDA, CDR2 SQIVND (reference sequence). The CDR3 contains 12 residues. Study-level points and caveats: Survival was better when pretreatment blood TCR clonality fell below the median. At the 3-week point, tumor-associated blood clones expanded more in durable-benefit patients.

Spiking of synthetic TCR analog templates was performed in each PCR. Profiling relied on immunoSEQ multiplex PCR, and the TCRdb table lists in-frame clones only, not all of them. This sample has around 56,000 clones; about 86% occur once, and the top ten carry roughly 2.8%. Patients' urothelial carcinoma was locally advanced or metastatic. Concerning this clone itself: Its antigen is not identified.

The chain combines TRBV19 with TRBJ1-5; no firm D call. The sample was PBMCs, taken around atezolizumab (anti-PD-L1) treatment. The receptor's source is a man in his fifties with urothelial cancer. Here the CDR3 reads CASSLYNQPQHF. DNA of the CDR3: TGTGCCAGTAGTCTTTACAATCAGCCCCAGCATTTT. The full variable domain, in which reference TRBV19 and TRBJ1-5 provide the parts outside the CDR3, is DGGITQSPKYLFRKEGQNVTLSCEQNLNHDAMYWYRQDPGQGLRLIYYSQIVNDFQKGDIAEGYSVSREKKESFPLTVTSAQKNPTAFYLCASSLYNQPQHFGDGTRLSIL.